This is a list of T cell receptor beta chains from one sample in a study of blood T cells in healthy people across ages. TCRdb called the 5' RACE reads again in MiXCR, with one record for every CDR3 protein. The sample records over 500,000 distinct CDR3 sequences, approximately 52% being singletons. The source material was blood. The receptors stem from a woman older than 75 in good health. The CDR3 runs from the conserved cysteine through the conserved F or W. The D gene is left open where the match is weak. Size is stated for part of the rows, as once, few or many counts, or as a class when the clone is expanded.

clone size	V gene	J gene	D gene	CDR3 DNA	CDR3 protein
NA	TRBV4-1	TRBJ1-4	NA	TGCGCCAGCAGCCAAGATCGGGCGCTAACTAATGAAAAACTGTTTTTT	CASSQDRALTNEKLFF
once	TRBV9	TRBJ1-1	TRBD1	TGTGCCAGCAGTCACACCGGGACAGGGGGGCGGGACACTGAAGCTTTCTTT	CASSHTGTGGRDTEAFF
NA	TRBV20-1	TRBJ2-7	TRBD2	TGCAGTGCTAGTAATCTCGCTAGCGGGAGAACTTACGAGCAGTACTTC	CSASNLASGRTYEQYF
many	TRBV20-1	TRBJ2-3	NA	TGCAGTGCTAGACGTACGGTAGCCACAGATACGCAGTATTTT	CSARRTVATDTQYF
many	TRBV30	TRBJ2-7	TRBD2	TGTGCCTGGCCCCTAGCGGGGGCAATCTACGAGCAGTACTTC	CAWPLAGAIYEQYF
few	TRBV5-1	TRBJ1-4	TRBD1	TGCGCCAGCAGCTTGGAGACAGGGCGATATATCGCAACTAATGAAAAACTGTTTTTT	CASSLETGRYIATNEKLFF
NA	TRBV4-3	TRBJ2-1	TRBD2	TGCGCCAGCAGCCATGCTAGCGGGGGGGCTTACAATGAGCAGTTCTTC	CASSHASGGAYNEQFF
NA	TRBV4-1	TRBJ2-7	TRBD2	TGCGCCAGCAGCCACTTGACTAGCGGGGGGGCAAACTACTACGAGCAGTACTTC	CASSHLTSGGANYYEQYF
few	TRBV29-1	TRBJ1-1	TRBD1	TGCAGCGTGGTCAGGGGGAACATGAACACTGAAGCTTTCTTT	CSVVRGNMNTEAFF
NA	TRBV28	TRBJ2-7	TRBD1	TGTGCCAGCTATACATCCGGGACAGGGGACTACGAGCAGTACTTC	CASYTSGTGDYEQYF
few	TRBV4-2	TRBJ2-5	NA	TGTGCCAGCAGCCAAGATCTAAGGCCCGCAAGCTATGAGCAGTACTTC	CASSQDLRPASYEQYF
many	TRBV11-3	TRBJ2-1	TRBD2	TGTGCCAGCAGCTTAGAAGCGGCTAGCGGGAGGTACAATGAGCAGTTCTTC	CASSLEAASGRYNEQFF
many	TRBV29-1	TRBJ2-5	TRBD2	TGCAGCGTTGCCGGACTAGCGGGGCTAGAGACCCAGTACTTC	CSVAGLAGLETQYF
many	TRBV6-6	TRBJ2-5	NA	TGTGCCAGCAACTTTCCGGGGGAGACCCAGTACTTC	CASNFPGETQYF
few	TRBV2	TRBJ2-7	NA	TGTGCCAGCAAACAGGGAAATGAGCAGTACTTC	CASKQGNEQYF
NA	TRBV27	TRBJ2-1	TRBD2	TGTGCCAGCAGTTTAAGGACTAGCGGGATCTACAATGAGCAGTTCTTC	CASSLRTSGIYNEQFF
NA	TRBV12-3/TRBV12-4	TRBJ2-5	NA	TGTGCCAGCAGTAGTCAGGGGGGCCGAGAGACCCAGTACTTC	CASSSQGGRETQYF
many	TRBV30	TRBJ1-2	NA	TGTGCCTGGAGAGTCTCCGCTAGGAGCTACACCTTC	CAWRVSARSYTF
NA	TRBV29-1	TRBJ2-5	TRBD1	TGCAGCGCATCGGACAGGCGAAGAGGAGAGACCCAGTACTTC	CSASDRRRGETQYF
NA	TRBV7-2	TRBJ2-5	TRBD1	TGTGCCAGCAGTCGGGACAGGGCAACCGAGACCCAGTACTTC	CASSRDRATETQYF
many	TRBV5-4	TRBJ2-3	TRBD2	TGTGCCAGCAGCTTGGGACTAGCGGACTCTCCGGATACGCAGTATTTT	CASSLGLADSPDTQYF
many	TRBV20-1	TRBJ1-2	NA	TGCAGTGCTAGAGATCATAGGGCCCATGGCTACACCTTC	CSARDHRAHGYTF
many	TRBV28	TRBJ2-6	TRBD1	TGTGCCAGCAGTTTTTGGACAGGCGCAAGTTCCGGGGCCAACGTCCTGACTTTC	CASSFWTGASSGANVLTF
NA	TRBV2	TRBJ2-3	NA	TGTGCCAGCATGGCAATCGCAGATACGCAGTATTTT	CASMAIADTQYF